This T cell receptor (beta chain) is from a study of neurological immune-mediated disorders. Study-wide results and limits: CDR3 amino acid sequences found in expanded clones were never shared across subjects, suggesting private repertoires in all groups.

Over 190 million TCR-beta sequences from 15-18 subjects came from every sequencing run. TCRdb analysed the 5' RACE reads with MiXCR anew, one entry per CDR3 protein. Altogether around 38,000 distinct CDR3 sequences are present, approximately 15% being singletons, with the ten largest covering approximately 3.5%. The CDR3 is 18 amino acids. Germline lookup yields CDR1 MDHEN and CDR2 SYDVKM. Unmatched junction bases numbered 11, after V lost 3 bases and J lost 4 bases. This clonotype was detected many times. Its specificity is unknown. Input material: CD4+ T cells from blood. The chain combines TRBV28 with TRBJ2-4; 11 bases match TRBD2. The origin of this receptor is a woman aged 55-69 years with HTLV-1-associated myelopathy (HAM/TSP). The CDR3 DNA sequence: TGTGCCAGCAGTTTCCTAGCGGGGGGCCAACCCCATAAAAACATTCAGTACTTC. Its translation is CASSFLAGGQPHKNIQYF. Using reference TRBV28 and TRBJ2-4 for the parts outside the CDR3, the full variable domain is DVKVTQSSRYLVKRTGEKVFLECVQDMDHENMFWYRQDPGLGLRLIYFSYDVKMKEKGDIPEGYSVSREKKERFSLILESASTNQTSMYLCASSFLAGGQPHKNIQYFGAGTRLSVL.